The sequence of this TCR beta chain was determined in a study of blood T cell repertoires in COVID-19. Whole-study context: COVID-19 samples collected from the United States, Italy and Spain covered acute and convalescent phases. PBMCs, B-cell-depleted T cells, or T cells provided the cDNA or gDNA that made up the material.

Authors' data handling: Amplifying reference gene primers gave estimates of nucleated cell counts. Clones were read by immunoSEQ multiplex PCR, and TCRdb kept only the in-frame ones, dropping some. That table supplies the V and J calls and clone size; D and trimming were determined from the DNA. The sample has more than 250,000 clones, 70% to 90% seen once; the top ten hold roughly 6.3%. During active infection, Seattle patients enrolled and were then monitored through disease. The V segment lost 2 bases and the J segment 8 bases; nucleotides outside the gene matches: 15. Looked up from germline, CDR1 is SQVTM and CDR2 is ANQGSEA. There are 16 residues in the CDR3.

Input material: peripheral blood. This chain links TRBV29-1 with TRBJ2-3, with TRBD2 matching 8 bases. The sequence was collected from a woman aged 50 to 65 with COVID-19, enrolled during active disease. This CDR3 reads CSVEYTSGSVVGTQYF. The CDR3 DNA reads as TGCAGCGTTGAATATACGAGCGGGAGCGTGGTCGGTACGCAGTATTTT.